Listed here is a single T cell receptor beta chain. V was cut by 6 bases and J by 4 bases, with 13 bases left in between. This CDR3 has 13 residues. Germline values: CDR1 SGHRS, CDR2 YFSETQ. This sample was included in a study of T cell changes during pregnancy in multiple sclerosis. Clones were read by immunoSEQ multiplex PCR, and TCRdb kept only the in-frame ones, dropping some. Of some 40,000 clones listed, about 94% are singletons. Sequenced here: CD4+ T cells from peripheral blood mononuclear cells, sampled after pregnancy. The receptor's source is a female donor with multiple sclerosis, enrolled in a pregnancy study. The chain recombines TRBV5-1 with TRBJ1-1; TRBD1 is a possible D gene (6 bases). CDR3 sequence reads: CASTPPGATEAFF. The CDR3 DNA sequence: TGCGCCAGCACCCCCCCAGGGGCCACTGAAGCTTTCTTT.